This record looks at one TCR beta chain sequence and its context. The protocol was immunoSEQ multiplex PCR, while the TCRdb copy is restricted to in-frame clones and leaves out a portion. The sample shows around 76,000 clones, 75% to 95% of them seen only once. This sample is drawn from a study of technical replicates of blood from several donors. V lost 1 base and J 3 bases, leaving 9 bases between the germline ends. CDR3 length: 15 residues. Germline-derived CDR1 and CDR2 are SGHDN and FVKESK. The clonotype was recovered from a human donor in good health. Input material: T cells isolated from PBMCs. The chain combines TRBV14 with TRBJ2-2; D perhaps matches TRBD1 (6 bases). The CDR3 loop is CASSQGDIDTGELFF. The CDR3 DNA reads TGTGCCAGCAGCCAAGGGGACATAGACACCGGGGAGCTGTTTTTT.